Shown below are 20 T cell receptor beta chains from a single sample sequenced in a study of T cell changes during pregnancy in multiple sclerosis. Method: immunoSEQ multiplex PCR; TCRdb's copy keeps in-frame clones and lacks some. The sample includes 69,000 or so clones, 85% to 95% of them seen just once. Sequences were derived from peripheral blood, sampled before pregnancy. The receptors come from a female donor with multiple sclerosis, enrolled in a pregnancy study.

The rearrangement links TRBV5-4 to TRBJ2-5, with D possibly matching TRBD2 (5 bases). The CDR3 has 14 residues. Trimming left V 2 bases short and J 2 bases short, with 10 bases between. Germline V gene sequence: CDR1 SGHNT, CDR2 YYREEE (reference sequence). CDR3 nucleotide sequence: TGTGCCAGCAGCTTACGACGGGAACAAGAGACCCAGTACTTC. The encoded protein is CASSLRREQETQYF.

The chain couples TRBV5-4 to TRBJ1-3, with D perhaps TRBD1 (6 bases). CDR1 SGHNT and CDR2 YYREEE come from the germline V gene (reference sequence). The length of the CDR3 is 20 residues. Trimming removed 2 bases from V and 0 bases from J, with 24 bases in between. The CDR3 sequence: CASSFGRGSPFLSSGNTIYF. DNA for the CDR3: TGTGCCAGCAGCTTTGGCAGGGGCTCTCCTTTTTTGAGCTCTGGAAACACCATATATTTT.

This clone appeared a single time. The V call is TRBV29-1, the J call TRBJ2-5; TRBD1 aligns across 8 bases. The V gene's germline CDR1 is SQVTM and CDR2 ANQGSEA. The CDR3 covers 12 residues. V gave up 6 bases and J gave up 2 bases; unmatched junction bases: 2. The chain's CDR3 is CSVRTGQETQYF. As DNA, the CDR3 is TGCAGCGTCCGGACAGGGCAAGAGACCCAGTACTTC.

This chain uses TRBV5-5 with TRBJ2-1, with TRBD1 identical over 10 bases. Germline CDR1 reads SGHKS; CDR2 reads YYEKEE (reference sequence). The V segment lost 4 bases and the J segment 7 bases; nucleotides outside the gene matches: 17. The CDR3 contains 18 residues. The CDR3 here is CASSPDMTGGASDNEQFF. Written as DNA, the CDR3 is TGTGCCAGCAGCCCGGATATGACAGGGGGCGCCTCTGATAATGAGCAGTTCTTC.

This clone occurred a few times. V gene TRBV28 combines with J gene TRBJ1-3; perhaps TRBD1 as D (6 bases). The CDR3 runs 14 residues. CDR1 is MDHEN and CDR2 is SYDVKM in the germline V gene. The V end was cut by 3 bases, the J end by 2 bases, with 8 bases between. This chain's CDR3 is CASSFYRAGNTIYF. The CDR3, as DNA: TGTGCCAGCAGTTTTTACAGGGCTGGAAACACCATATATTTT. Looking up the rest from reference TRBV28 and TRBJ1-3 gives the full variable domain: DVKVTQSSRYLVKRTGEKVFLECVQDMDHENMFWYRQDPGLGLRLIYFSYDVKMKEKGDIPEGYSVSREKKERFSLILESASTNQTSMYLCASSFYRAGNTIYFGEGSWLTVV.

The gene calls are TRBV25-1 and TRBJ2-3, with 10 positions matching TRBD2. The germline gives CDR1 MGHDK, CDR2 SYGVNS. V shed 5 bases and J 5 bases; nucleotides not matched to a gene: 10. This CDR3 is built from 16 residues. CDR3 nucleotide sequence: TGTGCCAGCAGTAAGCCGGTCGGACTAGCGGAAGATACGCAGTATTTT. Its translation: CASSKPVGLAEDTQYF.

This clone was seen a few times. CDR3 in amino acids: CASTGDWNQPQHF. The CDR3 nucleotides are TGTGCCAGCACAGGGGATTGGAATCAGCCCCAGCATTTT. The rearrangement joins TRBV2 to TRBJ1-5; the D gene is possibly TRBD1 (6 bases). Germline loops: CDR1 SNHLY, CDR2 FYNNEI. CDR3 length equals 13 residues. V was trimmed by 7 bases and J by 4 bases, leaving 11 bases between them.

The rearrangement uses TRBV6-6 and TRBJ2-5; the match to TRBD1 covers 8 bases. Germline V gene data show CDR1 as MNHNY and CDR2 as SVGAGI (reference sequence). The junction had 14 bases not matched to a gene; V was cut back by 6 bases and J by 5 bases. CDR3 size: 16 residues. The CDR3 region has the DNA TGTGCCAGCAGGGCCCAACAGGGGGGTAGAAGGGAGACCCAGTACTTC. Translating it yields CASRAQQGGRRETQYF.

The genes are TRBV11-2 and TRBJ1-2; D call uncertain. The CDR3 extends over 13 amino acids. V lost 2 bases and J 8 bases, leaving 12 bases between the germline ends. CDR1 and CDR2 from the germline V gene are SGHAT and FQNNGV. CDR3 amino acids: CASSLSAGDGYTF. Here the CDR3 DNA reads TGTGCCAGCAGCTTATCGGCCGGAGACGGCTACACCTTC.

The V and J genes are TRBV27 and TRBJ2-7; a weak D match, TRBD2 (5 bases). The germline V gene encodes CDR1 MNHEY and CDR2 SMNVEV (reference sequence). V shed 4 bases and J shed 7 bases, with 11 bases lying between them. The length of the CDR3 is 12 residues. The CDR3 is CASSSPPGEQYF. DNA for the CDR3: TGTGCCAGCAGTTCCCCCCCGGGGGAGCAGTACTTC.

The gene calls are TRBV5-1 and TRBJ2-3, with 15 bases fitting TRBD2. The V and J ends lost 1 base and 5 bases, in that order; junction bases with no gene match: 8. The CDR3 runs 18 residues. Germline CDR1 and CDR2: SGHRS and YFSETQ. CDR3 sequence reads: CASSLPGLAGGWRDTQYF. The CDR3, as DNA: TGCGCCAGCAGCTTGCCGGGACTAGCGGGAGGTTGGAGAGATACGCAGTATTTT. The full variable domain, in which reference TRBV5-1 and TRBJ2-3 provide the parts outside the CDR3, is KAGVTQTPRYLIKTRGQQVTLSCSPISGHRSVSWYQQTPGQGLQFLFEYFSETQRNKGNFPGRFSGRQFSNSRSEMNVSTLELGDSALYLCASSLPGLAGGWRDTQYFGPGTRLTVL.

V usage is TRBV30 and J usage is TRBJ2-1, with TRBD2 as a possible D gene (5 bases). The CDR3 contains 15 residues. V lost 0 bases to trimming and J lost 9 bases, with 18 bases between them. Germline CDR1 GTSNPN, CDR2 SVGIG (reference sequence). CDR3 protein: CAWSVSPSSFGEQFF. The CDR3 bases are TGTGCCTGGAGTGTCTCCCCTTCTAGCTTCGGTGAGCAGTTCTTC.

CDR3 region: CASSSQAGFSTDTQYF. The DNA for the CDR3 is TGTGCCAGCAGTTCCCAAGCGGGATTCAGCACAGATACGCAGTATTTT. The chain couples TRBV27 to TRBJ2-3, with TRBD2 matching over 7 bases. V was pared by 4 bases and J by 0 bases, with 7 bases of the junction left unmatched. CDR1 and CDR2 (germline): MNHEY, SMNVEV (reference sequence). The CDR3 runs 16 residues.

The chain couples TRBV28 to TRBJ2-3, with 11 bases lining up with TRBD2. The CDR3 has 16 amino acids. Unmatched junction bases numbered 10, after V lost 5 bases and J lost 6 bases. CDR1 and CDR2 (germline): MDHEN, SYDVKM. Here the CDR3 reads CASSPTSGLADDTQYF. As DNA, the CDR3 is TGTGCCAGCAGTCCTACTTCGGGACTAGCGGATGATACGCAGTATTTT. Combining the CDR3 with reference TRBV28 and TRBJ2-3 gives the whole variable domain DVKVTQSSRYLVKRTGEKVFLECVQDMDHENMFWYRQDPGLGLRLIYFSYDVKMKEKGDIPEGYSVSREKKERFSLILESASTNQTSMYLCASSPTSGLADDTQYFGPGTRLTVL.

This clone was picked up one time. The chain links TRBV27 to TRBJ2-7, with D possibly matching TRBD1 (5 bases). The germline gives CDR1 MNHEY, CDR2 SMNVEV (reference sequence). Trimming stripped 3 bases from V and 5 bases from J, with 11 bases between. The CDR3 sequence is 13 residues long. Here the CDR3 DNA reads TGTGCCAGCAGTTTGGCAGGGTCGGACGAGCAGTACTTC. Residues: CASSLAGSDEQYF.

The rearrangement joins TRBV28 to TRBJ1-1, with a possible D match to TRBD1 (6 bases). Trimming took off 2 bases at V and 7 bases at J, with 11 bases between the two ends. This CDR3 is built from 13 residues. Germline V gives CDR1 MDHEN, CDR2 SYDVKM. CDR3 nucleotides: TGTGCCAGCAGTTTAAGGACAGAGGGTGAAGCTTTCTTT. It codes for CASSLRTEGEAFF.

The gene calls are TRBV27 and TRBJ2-3, with D unresolved. The CDR3 is 11 residues long. CDR1 is MNHEY, CDR2 SMNVEV, per germline (reference sequence). V was trimmed by 3 bases and J by 7 bases, leaving 5 bases between them. As DNA, the CDR3 is TGTGCCAGCAGTTTCTATAATACGCAGTATTTT. It specifies CASSFYNTQYF.

J is TRBJ1-1 and V is TRBV5-4, with TRBD1 as a possible D gene (6 bases). Per germline, CDR1 SGHNT and CDR2 YYREEE (reference sequence). V lost 1 base to trimming and J lost 0 bases, with 13 bases between them. This CDR3 is built from 16 residues. This chain's CDR3 is CASSLKGVGMNTEAFF. CDR3 DNA: TGTGCCAGCAGCTTGAAGGGGGTAGGGATGAACACTGAAGCTTTCTTT.

The CDR3 region is CSAGGPTEAFF. The CDR3 DNA follows: TGCAGTGCGGGAGGGCCCACTGAAGCTTTCTTT. The chain joins TRBV20-1 to TRBJ1-1, with D uncertain. Between the trimmed V and J ends, which lost 6 bases and 4 bases, there was a span of 9 bases. The CDR3 is 11 amino acids. The germline V gene encodes CDR1 DFQATT and CDR2 SNEGSKA (reference sequence).

This clone was observed a few times. This chain joins TRBV5-1 and TRBJ2-7; weak D call: TRBD1 (6 bases). The germline V and J ends were trimmed by 3 bases and 9 bases, with 16 bases remaining between them. This CDR3 contains 13 residues. From germline, CDR1 is SGHRS and CDR2 YFSETQ. CDR3: CASSWVPGHWQYF. CDR3 coding DNA: TGCGCCAGCAGCTGGGTCCCGGGACATTGGCAGTACTTC.